These 8 T cell receptor beta chains share one sample of origin, sequenced in a study of CD8+ T cells in alopecia areata. cDNA prepared by RNA extraction and subsequent reverse transcription served as the template for sequencing. Assay: immunoSEQ multiplex PCR; the TCRdb copy retains only in-frame clones and omits some. The sample counts 200,000 to 300,000 clones, none seen once; the ten largest own 0.9% to 1.5%. Separation of pooled cutaneous lymph node cells was by sorting with CD4, CD8alpha, NKG2D, NKG2ACE and other markers. The sample comprised CD4+ T cells sorted from a lymph node. These receptors came from a C3H/HeJ mouse with alopecia areata. The mouse line has the MHC haplotype H2-k.

This clone came up a few times. The gene symbols are mouse symbols. Read data end 3 residues before the CDR3 end; the end is taken from the germline J gene. The chain joins TRBV3 to TRBJ1-6; 7 bases fit TRBD1. Being an ORF, TRBJ1-6 has a function that is uncertain. The CDR3 is 16 amino acids. V lost 1 base, J lost 4 bases, and 4 bases stayed unmatched. Germline V gene data show CDR1 as SNHLY and CDR2 as FYNGKV (reference sequence). The CDR3 DNA, read in part, is TGTGCCAGCAGCTTAGTCCGGGACAGATATAATTCGCCC. As protein: CASSLVRDRYNSP. The entire CDR3 is CASSLVRDRYNSPLYF.

This clone was recorded many times. Gene names are the mouse ones. The read finishes 4 residues shy of the CDR3 end, and the germline J gene is used to complete it. This specimen includes other DNA sequences encoding the same CDR3. This chain connects TRBV19 to TRBJ1-1; D is perhaps TRBD1 (5 bases). The CDR3 contains 14 residues. Germline V gene sequence: CDR1 FNHDT, CDR2 SITEND (reference sequence). With 1 base removed from V and 0 bases from J, the gap between germline ends came to 7 bases. The CDR3 reads CASSIRGANTEVFF. Partial CDR3 DNA: TGTGCCAGCAGTATACGGGGGGCAAACACA.

A note on this clone: All gene names here are mouse names. The read comes to an end 4 residues before the CDR3 does, leaving the germline J gene to fill in the end. This sequence joins TRBV1 and TRBJ2-4; 10 bases align to TRBD2. Looked up from germline, CDR1 is NSQYPW and CDR2 is LRSPGD (reference sequence). With 3 bases clipped from V and 0 bases from J, the junction kept 3 bases outside the gene matches. The CDR3 is 16 amino acids. This chain's CDR3 is CTCSAATGGSQNTLYF. Partial CDR3 DNA: TGCACCTGCAGTGCCGCGACTGGGGGGAGTCAAAAC.

Comment on this clone: The genes and germline here are from mouse. Read sequence stops 4 residues before the CDR3 end, and the germline J gene provides the missing end. The rearrangement links TRBV13-3 to TRBJ1-2; no definite D call. V was shortened by 3 bases and J by 1 base, with 10 bases between the two germline ends. Germline CDR1 NNHDY, CDR2 SYVADS. The CDR3 consists of 14 residues. This chain's CDR3 is CASSGFRINSDYTF. The part of the CDR3 DNA that was read is TGTGCCAGCAGTGGGTTCAGAATAAACTCC.

This clone appeared a few times. Germline and genes: mouse. The DNA ends 4 residues before the CDR3 does, and the rest of the CDR3 is filled in from the germline J gene. This sample also contains other DNA sequences that code for the same CDR3. This chain uses TRBV1 with TRBJ2-1, with 9 bases matching TRBD1. CDR1 is NSQYPW and CDR2 is LRSPGD in the germline V gene (reference sequence). The junction had 1 base not matched to a gene; V was cut back by 1 base and J by 3 bases. This CDR3 has 15 amino acids. The part of the CDR3 DNA that was read is TGCACCTGCAGTGCAGGGACAGGGGCCTATGCT. Translated: CTCSAGTGAYA. The CDR3 in full is CTCSAGTGAYAEQFF.

A remark on this clone: The gene names here belong to mouse. The missing CDR3 end, 4 residues past where the read stops, is filled in from the germline J gene. The sample carries other DNA sequences with the same CDR3. This chain uses TRBV31 with TRBJ2-2; weak D call: TRBD1 (5 bases). V lost 0 bases and J 1 base, leaving 6 bases between the germline ends. The V gene's germline CDR1 is GKSSPN and CDR2 SITVG. CDR3 length: 14 residues. The sequenced part of the CDR3 DNA is TGTGCCTGGAGTCTAGGGGTAAACACCGGG. Protein: CAWSLGVNTG. The complete CDR3 reads CAWSLGVNTGQLYF.

This clone occurred a few times. The listed genes are named as in mouse. The CDR3 spells CASSRDRVAETLYF. The CDR3 DNA, read in part, is TGTGCCAGCAGCCGGGACAGGGTTGCAGAA. The rearrangement uses TRBV13-1 and TRBJ2-3; 9 bases match TRBD1. The read terminates 4 residues before the CDR3 end, so the remaining end is supplied by the germline J gene. After removal of 5 bases from V and 2 bases from J, the junction contained 3 bases not matched to a gene. Germline CDR1 reads NSHNY; CDR2 reads SYGAGN. CDR3 length equals 14 residues.

This clone was picked up many times. Mouse germline and gene names are used. Read coverage stops 4 residues before the CDR3 terminus; the germline J gene supplies the remainder. The rearrangement links TRBV5 to TRBJ2-5; 7 positions match TRBD1. Germline CDR1 reads LGHNA; CDR2 reads YNLKQL (reference sequence). The CDR3 runs 13 residues. This CDR3 is CASSPDRADTQYF. The CDR3 DNA, read in part, is TGTGCCAGCAGCCCCGACAGGGCAGAC.